Described below is a single T cell receptor (beta chain) sequence and its context. The antigen remains unidentified. J lost 10 bases, V lost 10 bases, and 14 bases had no gene match. This CDR3 comprises 13 residues. Germline values: CDR1 MDHEN, CDR2 SYDVKM. Isolated RNA was reverse transcribed in full, so expressed TCRB transcripts were sequenced. Mean read depth for naive, central memory and regulatory T cell samples was a few million reads. Method: immunoSEQ multiplex PCR; TCRdb's copy keeps in-frame clones and lacks some. Of about 270,000 clones in the sample, about 13% were seen once. Purity above 95% was achieved in all sorted populations. This entry comes from a study of beta chain features in type 1 diabetes. The study, taken as a whole, reports: Insertions at VDJ junctions were less frequent in type 1 diabetes patients. These patients also deleted more nucleotides at the same junctions. The study found moderately but significantly shorter TCRB CDR3s in all four CD4+ subsets of Type 1 diabetes patients. Any HLA effect on TCRB rearrangement was left unresolved by small sub-analyses.

The TCR comes from a man younger than 40 with type 1 diabetes. The sample comprised naive CD4+ T cells from blood. V and J are TRBV28 and TRBJ1-1; 8 nucleotides match TRBD1. The CDR3 region is CATVDRAPVGAFF. In DNA, the CDR3 is TGTGCCACGGTGGACAGGGCCCCCGTTGGAGCTTTCTTT.